Listed below are T cell receptor beta chains from one sample, sequenced in a study of T cell repertoires in ileal Crohn's disease. TCRdb keeps only in-frame clones here, not all; method: immunoSEQ multiplex PCR. The data hold approximately 27,000 clones, with about 81% observed a single time. What was sequenced was ileal tissue. The receptors were gathered from an adult with Crohn's disease. CDR3s include the opening cysteine and the closing phenylalanine or tryptophan. D genes are given only for firm matches. The size of a clone is reported for some rows only, either as once, few or many, or as a class for expanded clones.

j_call: TRBJ2-7; clone_size: NA; v_call: TRBV5-1; d_call: NA; cdr3_aa: CASSQGGVDEQYF; cdr3_nt: TGCGCCAGCAGTCAGGGGGGTGTCGACGAGCAGTACTTC
j_call: TRBJ1-5; clone_size: NA; v_call: TRBV5-1; d_call: TRBD1; cdr3_aa: CASSTGTGNQPQHF; cdr3_nt: TGCGCCAGCAGCACCGGGACAGGCAATCAGCCCCAGCATTTT
j_call: TRBJ1-2; clone_size: NA; v_call: TRBV7-8; d_call: TRBD1; cdr3_aa: CASSVSRTGLYGYTF; cdr3_nt: TGTGCCAGCAGCGTCTCCCGGACAGGACTCTATGGCTACACCTTC
j_call: TRBJ1-5; clone_size: once; v_call: TRBV19; d_call: TRBD1; cdr3_aa: CASRQGGQPQHF; cdr3_nt: TGTGCCAGTAGACAGGGGGGGCAGCCCCAGCATTTT
j_call: TRBJ1-5; clone_size: NA; v_call: TRBV7-7; d_call: TRBD1; cdr3_aa: CASSWTGTYSNQPQHF; cdr3_nt: TGTGCCAGCAGCTGGACAGGGACCTATAGCAATCAGCCCCAGCATTTT
j_call: TRBJ2-2; clone_size: NA; v_call: TRBV6-1; d_call: TRBD1; cdr3_aa: CASSGTGDTGELFF; cdr3_nt: TGTGCCAGCAGTGGGACAGGAGACACCGGGGAGCTGTTTTTT
j_call: TRBJ2-1; clone_size: NA; v_call: TRBV11-2; d_call: TRBD2; cdr3_aa: CASSWGLAGGNEQFF; cdr3_nt: TGTGCCAGCAGCTGGGGACTAGCGGGGGGGAATGAGCAGTTCTTC
j_call: TRBJ1-6; clone_size: NA; v_call: TRBV7-8; d_call: TRBD1; cdr3_aa: CASSYDRGSYNSPLHF; cdr3_nt: TGTGCCAGCAGCTACGACAGGGGCTCCTATAATTCACCCCTCCACTTT
j_call: TRBJ1-1; clone_size: NA; v_call: TRBV28; d_call: NA; cdr3_aa: CASTRGPVLGEAFF; cdr3_nt: TGTGCCAGCACCCGAGGGCCAGTATTGGGTGAAGCTTTCTTT
j_call: TRBJ2-5; clone_size: NA; v_call: TRBV7-2; d_call: NA; cdr3_aa: CASSPAGERETQYF; cdr3_nt: TGTGCCAGCAGCCCTGCCGGGGAGCGAGAGACCCAGTACTTC
j_call: TRBJ2-2; clone_size: once; v_call: TRBV4-3; d_call: TRBD2; cdr3_aa: CASSQGLLAETNTGELFF; cdr3_nt: TGCGCCAGCAGCCAAGGCCTTCTAGCGGAAACGAACACCGGGGAGCTGTTTTTT
j_call: TRBJ2-7; clone_size: NA; v_call: TRBV6-5; d_call: NA; cdr3_aa: CASSLLSGSEQYF; cdr3_nt: TGTGCCAGCAGTTTGTTATCGGGGAGCGAGCAGTACTTC
j_call: TRBJ2-1; clone_size: NA; v_call: TRBV5-1; d_call: TRBD1; cdr3_aa: CASSPRQGGSYNEQFF; cdr3_nt: TGCGCCAGCAGCCCCAGACAGGGGGGCTCCTACAATGAGCAGTTCTTC
j_call: TRBJ2-2; clone_size: NA; v_call: TRBV5-1; d_call: NA; cdr3_aa: CASSLEGRNTGELFF; cdr3_nt: TGCGCCAGCAGCTTGGAAGGGAGAAACACCGGGGAGCTGTTTTTT
j_call: TRBJ2-2; clone_size: few; v_call: TRBV11-3; d_call: TRBD1; cdr3_aa: CASSPLGTATGELFF; cdr3_nt: TGTGCCAGCAGCCCCCTCGGGACAGCGACCGGGGAGCTGTTTTTT
j_call: TRBJ1-1; clone_size: NA; v_call: TRBV7-2; d_call: TRBD1; cdr3_aa: CASSLDRGNTEAFF; cdr3_nt: TGTGCCAGCAGCTTAGACAGGGGAAACACTGAAGCTTTCTTT
j_call: TRBJ2-5; clone_size: NA; v_call: TRBV27; d_call: TRBD1; cdr3_aa: CASRNFRGSETQYF; cdr3_nt: TGTGCCAGCAGGAATTTCAGGGGGTCCGAGACCCAGTACTTC
j_call: TRBJ2-4; clone_size: NA; v_call: TRBV5-5; d_call: TRBD2; cdr3_aa: CASSLFGPGGSKNIQYF; cdr3_nt: TGTGCCAGCAGCTTGTTTGGTCCGGGAGGGTCCAAAAACATTCAGTACTTC
j_call: TRBJ1-1; clone_size: NA; v_call: TRBV18; d_call: NA; cdr3_aa: CASSPRGDTEAFF; cdr3_nt: TGTGCCAGCTCACCACGGGGGGACACTGAAGCTTTCTTT
j_call: TRBJ2-1; clone_size: NA; v_call: TRBV18; d_call: NA; cdr3_aa: CASSPIPSEQFF; cdr3_nt: TGTGCCAGCTCACCGATCCCCAGTGAGCAGTTCTTC
j_call: TRBJ1-5; clone_size: few; v_call: TRBV19; d_call: NA; cdr3_aa: CASSIKSQPQHF; cdr3_nt: TGTGCCAGTAGTATAAAGAGTCAGCCCCAGCATTTT
j_call: TRBJ1-4; clone_size: NA; v_call: TRBV29-1; d_call: NA; cdr3_aa: CSVEWEQEREKLFF; cdr3_nt: TGCAGCGTTGAATGGGAACAGGAGAGGGAAAAACTGTTTTTT
j_call: TRBJ1-1; clone_size: once; v_call: TRBV18; d_call: TRBD1; cdr3_aa: CASSPSTGIAEAFF; cdr3_nt: TGTGCCAGCTCACCATCGACAGGGATCGCTGAAGCTTTCTTT
j_call: TRBJ1-3; clone_size: NA; v_call: TRBV7-6; d_call: NA; cdr3_aa: CASSSGQRGGNTIYF; cdr3_nt: TGTGCCAGCAGCTCGGGACAACGGGGTGGAAACACCATATATTTT
j_call: TRBJ1-1; clone_size: NA; v_call: TRBV5-4; d_call: TRBD1; cdr3_aa: CASSPAGGQGNTEAFF; cdr3_nt: TGTGCCAGCAGCCCCGCTGGAGGACAGGGAAACACTGAAGCTTTCTTT
j_call: TRBJ1-1; clone_size: NA; v_call: TRBV7-8; d_call: TRBD1; cdr3_aa: CASSPRGRGAMNTEAFF; cdr3_nt: TGTGCCAGCAGCCCGAGGGGGCGCGGGGCTATGAACACTGAAGCTTTCTTT
j_call: TRBJ1-2; clone_size: NA; v_call: TRBV6-5; d_call: TRBD1; cdr3_aa: CASRGTGGDYGYTF; cdr3_nt: TGTGCCAGCAGGGGGACAGGGGGCGACTATGGCTACACCTTC
j_call: TRBJ1-6; clone_size: NA; v_call: TRBV6-5; d_call: NA; cdr3_aa: CASSYSERGDSPLHF; cdr3_nt: TGTGCCAGCAGTTACTCAGAACGCGGGGATTCACCCCTCCACTTT
j_call: TRBJ1-4; clone_size: NA; v_call: TRBV11-2; d_call: NA; cdr3_aa: CASSFDRRYATNEKLFF; cdr3_nt: TGTGCCAGCAGCTTCGACAGAAGATATGCAACTAATGAAAAACTGTTTTTT
j_call: TRBJ2-7; clone_size: NA; v_call: TRBV4-3; d_call: TRBD1; cdr3_aa: CASSSGQGVPYEQYF; cdr3_nt: TGCGCCAGCAGCTCAGGACAGGGAGTCCCCTACGAGCAGTACTTC
j_call: TRBJ2-5; clone_size: NA; v_call: TRBV5-6; d_call: TRBD1; cdr3_aa: CASSLDGQGKETQYF; cdr3_nt: TGTGCCAGCAGCTTGGACGGACAGGGCAAGGAGACCCAGTACTTC
j_call: TRBJ2-5; clone_size: NA; v_call: TRBV10-3; d_call: TRBD2; cdr3_aa: CAISGGGFYDGETQYF; cdr3_nt: TGTGCCATCAGCGGGGGAGGGTTTTATGACGGAGAGACCCAGTACTTC
j_call: TRBJ1-2; clone_size: few; v_call: TRBV4-3; d_call: NA; cdr3_aa: CASSQEGDSYGYTF; cdr3_nt: TGCGCCAGCAGCCAAGAGGGAGACTCCTATGGCTACACCTTC
j_call: TRBJ2-5; clone_size: NA; v_call: TRBV5-4; d_call: TRBD1; cdr3_aa: CASSDQRGLQETQYF; cdr3_nt: TGTGCCAGCAGCGACCAGAGGGGGCTACAGGAGACCCAGTACTTC
j_call: TRBJ2-7; clone_size: NA; v_call: TRBV11-2; d_call: NA; cdr3_aa: CASSSTESYEQYF; cdr3_nt: TGTGCCAGCAGTTCTACAGAGTCCTACGAGCAGTACTTC
j_call: TRBJ2-7; clone_size: few; v_call: TRBV7-9; d_call: TRBD2; cdr3_aa: CASSLGGTYEQYF; cdr3_nt: TGTGCCAGCAGCTTGGGGGGGACCTACGAGCAGTACTTC
j_call: TRBJ1-2; clone_size: NA; v_call: TRBV5-6; d_call: NA; cdr3_aa: CASSLRRGVDYGYTF; cdr3_nt: TGTGCCAGCAGCTTACGGCGGGGAGTGGACTATGGCTACACCTTC
j_call: TRBJ1-2; clone_size: NA; v_call: TRBV9; d_call: NA; cdr3_aa: CASSSNYGYTF; cdr3_nt: TGTGCCAGCAGCTCGAACTATGGCTACACCTTC
j_call: TRBJ2-5; clone_size: NA; v_call: TRBV2; d_call: NA; cdr3_aa: CASSEGRGGETQYF; cdr3_nt: TGTGCCAGCAGTGAAGGAAGGGGGGGGGAGACCCAGTACTTC
j_call: TRBJ1-5; clone_size: NA; v_call: TRBV11-2; d_call: NA; cdr3_aa: CASSLTGGRSNQPQHF; cdr3_nt: TGTGCCAGCAGCTTAACCGGGGGGCGGAGCAATCAGCCCCAGCATTTT
j_call: TRBJ2-3; clone_size: few; v_call: TRBV13; d_call: TRBD2; cdr3_aa: CASLKRGADTQYF; cdr3_nt: TGTGCCAGCCTAAAGCGGGGGGCCGATACGCAGTATTTT
j_call: TRBJ1-6; clone_size: NA; v_call: TRBV27; d_call: NA; cdr3_aa: CASSPRLRDKDSPLHF; cdr3_nt: TGTGCCAGCAGTCCCCGGCTACGGGACAAAGATTCACCCCTCCACTTT
j_call: TRBJ2-7; clone_size: NA; v_call: TRBV27; d_call: NA; cdr3_aa: CASSRESGSYEQYF; cdr3_nt: TGTGCCAGCAGTAGGGAGTCCGGCTCCTACGAGCAGTACTTC
j_call: TRBJ2-7; clone_size: once; v_call: TRBV5-1; d_call: TRBD1; cdr3_aa: CASSLGDRVYEQYF; cdr3_nt: TGCGCCAGCAGCTTGGGGGACAGGGTTTACGAGCAGTACTTC
j_call: TRBJ2-1; clone_size: NA; v_call: TRBV4-3; d_call: NA; cdr3_aa: CASSHTGLYNEQFF; cdr3_nt: TGCGCCAGCAGCCACACAGGGCTCTACAATGAGCAGTTCTTC
j_call: TRBJ2-7; clone_size: NA; v_call: TRBV27; d_call: TRBD2; cdr3_aa: CASQRGGGYEQYF; cdr3_nt: TGTGCCAGCCAGCGTGGGGGGGGCTACGAGCAGTACTTC
j_call: TRBJ1-4; clone_size: few; v_call: TRBV27; d_call: NA; cdr3_aa: CASRAEKLFF; cdr3_nt: TGTGCCAGCAGGGCTGAAAAACTGTTTTTT
j_call: TRBJ1-1; clone_size: NA; v_call: TRBV19; d_call: NA; cdr3_aa: CASSIASRGNTEAFF; cdr3_nt: TGTGCCAGTAGTATAGCGAGCAGGGGGAACACTGAAGCTTTCTTT